The present T cell receptor (beta chain) was sequenced within a study of blood T cell repertoires in COVID-19. For the study at large: There were acute and convalescent COVID-19 samples, and they came from the United States, Italy and Spain.

Original methodology: Amplification from reference gene primers served as the basis for estimated nucleated cell counts. Sequencing was performed with immunoSEQ multiplex PCR; in TCRdb, only in-frame clones are kept and a portion is missing. The V and J calls and clone size are taken from that table; D and trimming were inferred from the DNA. The sample carries roughly 260,000 clones, around nine tenths recorded once. J was trimmed by 4 bases and V by 5 bases; bases with no gene match: 13. Looked up from germline, CDR1 is SGHTA and CDR2 is FQGTGA. This CDR3 is built from 16 residues. Sequenced input: peripheral blood. The chain couples TRBV7-3 to TRBJ1-2; 7 bases are a match to TRBD1. The source of this sequence is a woman in her forties who had recovered from COVID-19. The CDR3 DNA sequence: TGTGCCAGCAGCAGGATTACCGGGACAGACCGCTATGGCTACACCTTC. Protein product: CASSRITGTDRYGYTF.